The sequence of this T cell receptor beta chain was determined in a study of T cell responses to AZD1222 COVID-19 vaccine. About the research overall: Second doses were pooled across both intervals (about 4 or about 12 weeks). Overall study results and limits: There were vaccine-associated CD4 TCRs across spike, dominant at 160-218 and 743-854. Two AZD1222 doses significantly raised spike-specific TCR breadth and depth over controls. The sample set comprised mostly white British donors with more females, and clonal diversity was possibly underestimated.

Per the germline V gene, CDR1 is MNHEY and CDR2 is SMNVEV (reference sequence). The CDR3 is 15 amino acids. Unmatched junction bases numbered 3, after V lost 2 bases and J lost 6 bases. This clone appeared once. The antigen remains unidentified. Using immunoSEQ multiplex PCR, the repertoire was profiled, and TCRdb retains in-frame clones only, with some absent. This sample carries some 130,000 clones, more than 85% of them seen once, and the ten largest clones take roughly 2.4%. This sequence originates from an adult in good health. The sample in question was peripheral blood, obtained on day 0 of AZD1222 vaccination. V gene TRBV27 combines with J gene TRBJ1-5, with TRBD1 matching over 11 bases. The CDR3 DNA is TGTGCCAGCAGTTTAGGGACAGGGGGAGGTCAGCCCCAGCATTTT. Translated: CASSLGTGGGQPQHF.